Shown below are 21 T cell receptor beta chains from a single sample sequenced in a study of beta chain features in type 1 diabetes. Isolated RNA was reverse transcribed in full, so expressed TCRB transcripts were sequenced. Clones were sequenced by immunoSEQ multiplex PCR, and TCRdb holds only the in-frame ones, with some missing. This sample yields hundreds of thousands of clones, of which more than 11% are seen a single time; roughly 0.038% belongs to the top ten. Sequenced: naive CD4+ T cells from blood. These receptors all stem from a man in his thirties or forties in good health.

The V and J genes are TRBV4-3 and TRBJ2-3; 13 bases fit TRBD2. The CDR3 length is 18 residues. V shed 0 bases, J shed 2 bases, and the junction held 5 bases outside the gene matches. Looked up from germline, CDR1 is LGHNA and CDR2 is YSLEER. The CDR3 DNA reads TGCGCCAGCAGCCAAGATGGCGGACTAGCGGGGGTCACAGATACGCAGTATTTT. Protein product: CASSQDGGLAGVTDTQYF.

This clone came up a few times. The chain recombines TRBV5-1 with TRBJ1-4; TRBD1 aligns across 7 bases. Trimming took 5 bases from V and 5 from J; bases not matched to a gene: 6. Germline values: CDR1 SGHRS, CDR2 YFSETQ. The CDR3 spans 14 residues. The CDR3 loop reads CASRAGTANEKLFF. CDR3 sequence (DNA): TGCGCCAGCAGAGCCGGGACAGCGAATGAAAAACTGTTTTTT. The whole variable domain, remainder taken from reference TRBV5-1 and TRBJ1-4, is KAGVTQTPRYLIKTRGQQVTLSCSPISGHRSVSWYQQTPGQGLQFLFEYFSETQRNKGNFPGRFSGRQFSNSRSEMNVSTLELGDSALYLCASRAGTANEKLFFGSGTQLSVL.

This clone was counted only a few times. CDR3 protein: CAWNQRQGFRNTIYF. CDR3 in DNA: TGTGCCTGGAACCAGAGACAGGGGTTTAGAAACACCATATATTTT. The chain combines TRBV30 with TRBJ1-3; 8 bases align to TRBD1. CDR1 and CDR2 (germline): GTSNPN, SVGIG (reference sequence). This CDR3 has 15 amino acids. The J segment lost 5 bases and the V segment lost 4 bases, leaving 10 bases of the junction unmatched.

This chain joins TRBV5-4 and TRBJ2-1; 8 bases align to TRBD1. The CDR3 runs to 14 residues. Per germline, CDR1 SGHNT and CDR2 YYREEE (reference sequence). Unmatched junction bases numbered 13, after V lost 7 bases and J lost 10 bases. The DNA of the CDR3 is TGTGCCAGCGGTCGACAGGGGAAACCACCAGAGCAGTTCTTC. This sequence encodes CASGRQGKPPEQFF.

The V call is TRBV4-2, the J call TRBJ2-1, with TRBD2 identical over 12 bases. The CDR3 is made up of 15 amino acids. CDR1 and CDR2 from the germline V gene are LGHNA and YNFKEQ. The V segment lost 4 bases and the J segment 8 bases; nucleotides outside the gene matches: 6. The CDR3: CASSPRTSGIHEQFF. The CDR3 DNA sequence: TGTGCCAGCAGCCCCCGGACTAGCGGGATTCATGAGCAGTTCTTC.

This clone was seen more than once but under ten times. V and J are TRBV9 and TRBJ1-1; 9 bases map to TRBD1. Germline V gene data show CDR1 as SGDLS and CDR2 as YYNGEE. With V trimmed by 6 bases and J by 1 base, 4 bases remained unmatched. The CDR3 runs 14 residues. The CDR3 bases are TGTGCCAGCACCAGGGACAGGGCGAACACTGAAGCTTTCTTT. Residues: CASTRDRANTEAFF.

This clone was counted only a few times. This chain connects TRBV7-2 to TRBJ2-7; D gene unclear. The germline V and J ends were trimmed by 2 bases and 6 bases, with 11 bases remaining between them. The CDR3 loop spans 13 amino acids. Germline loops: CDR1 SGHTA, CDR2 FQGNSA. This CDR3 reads CASSLTPTFEQYF. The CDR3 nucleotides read TGTGCCAGCAGCTTAACGCCTACCTTCGAGCAGTACTTC.

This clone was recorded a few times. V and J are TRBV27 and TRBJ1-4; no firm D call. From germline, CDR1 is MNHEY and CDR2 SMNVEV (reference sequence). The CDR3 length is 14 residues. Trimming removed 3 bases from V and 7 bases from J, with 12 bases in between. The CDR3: CASSFTHRVEKLFF. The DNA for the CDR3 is TGTGCCAGCAGTTTTACTCATCGTGTTGAAAAACTGTTTTTT.

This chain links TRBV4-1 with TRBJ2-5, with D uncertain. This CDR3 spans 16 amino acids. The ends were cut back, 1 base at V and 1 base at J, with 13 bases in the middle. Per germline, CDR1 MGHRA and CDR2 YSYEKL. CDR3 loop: CASSQGPTRSQETQYF. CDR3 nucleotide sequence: TGCGCCAGCAGCCAAGGGCCGACGAGGTCCCAAGAGACCCAGTACTTC.

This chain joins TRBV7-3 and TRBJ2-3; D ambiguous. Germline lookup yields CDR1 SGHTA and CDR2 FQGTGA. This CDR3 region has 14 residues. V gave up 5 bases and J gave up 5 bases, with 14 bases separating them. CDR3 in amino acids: CASSPTRWGDTQYF. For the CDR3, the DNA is TGTGCCAGCAGCCCGACCCGATGGGGAGATACGCAGTATTTT.

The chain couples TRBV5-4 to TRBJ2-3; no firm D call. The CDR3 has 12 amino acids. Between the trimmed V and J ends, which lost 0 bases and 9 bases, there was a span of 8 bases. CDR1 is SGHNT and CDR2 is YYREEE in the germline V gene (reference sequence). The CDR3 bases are TGTGCCAGCAGCTTGGGCCCCCGAACGCAGTATTTT. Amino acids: CASSLGPRTQYF.

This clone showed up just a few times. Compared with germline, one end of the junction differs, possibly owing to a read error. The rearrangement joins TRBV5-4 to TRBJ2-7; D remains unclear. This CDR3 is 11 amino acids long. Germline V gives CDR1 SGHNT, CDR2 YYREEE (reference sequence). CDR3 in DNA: TGTGCCAGCAGCTTGGGCCAGTTGACTTTCTTC. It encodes CASSLGQLTFF.

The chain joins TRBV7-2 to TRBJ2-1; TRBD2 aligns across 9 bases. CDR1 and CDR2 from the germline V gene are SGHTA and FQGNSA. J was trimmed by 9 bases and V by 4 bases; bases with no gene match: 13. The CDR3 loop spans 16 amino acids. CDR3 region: CASSYVAGVVLSEQFF. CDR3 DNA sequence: TGTGCCAGCAGCTACGTAGCGGGAGTTGTACTCAGTGAGCAGTTCTTC.

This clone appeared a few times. CDR3 sequence reads: CASSDGQPNSPLHF. CDR3 DNA: TGTGCCAGCAGTGACGGACAGCCTAATTCACCCCTCCACTTT. This rearrangement joins TRBV6-1 to TRBJ1-6, with a weak D call TRBD1 (6 bases). V lost 3 bases, J lost 6 bases, and 9 bases lay in between. The length of the CDR3 is 14 residues. In germline, CDR1 is MNHNS, CDR2 SASEGT.

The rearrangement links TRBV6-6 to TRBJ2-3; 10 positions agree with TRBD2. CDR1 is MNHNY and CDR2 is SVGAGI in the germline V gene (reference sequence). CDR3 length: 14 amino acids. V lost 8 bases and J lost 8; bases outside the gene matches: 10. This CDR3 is CASCGSGGLGTQYF. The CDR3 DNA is TGTGCCAGCTGCGGTAGCGGGGGGCTGGGTACGCAGTATTTT.

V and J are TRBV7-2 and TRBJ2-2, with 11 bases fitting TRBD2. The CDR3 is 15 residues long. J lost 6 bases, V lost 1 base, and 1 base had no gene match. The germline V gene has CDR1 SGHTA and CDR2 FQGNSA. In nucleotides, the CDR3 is TGTGCCAGCAGCTTAGAACTAGCGGGGGCCGGGGAGCTGTTTTTT. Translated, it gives CASSLELAGAGELFF.

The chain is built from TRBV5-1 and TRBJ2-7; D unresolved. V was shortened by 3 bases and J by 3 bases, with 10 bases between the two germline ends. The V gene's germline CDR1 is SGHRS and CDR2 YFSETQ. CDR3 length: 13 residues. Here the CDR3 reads CASSSSLFYEQYF. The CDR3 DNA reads TGCGCCAGCAGCTCCTCGTTATTCTACGAGCAGTACTTC.

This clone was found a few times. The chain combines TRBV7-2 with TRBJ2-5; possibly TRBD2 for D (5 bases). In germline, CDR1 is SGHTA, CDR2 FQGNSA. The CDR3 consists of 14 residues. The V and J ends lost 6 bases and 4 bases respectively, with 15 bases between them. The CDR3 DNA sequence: TGTGCCAGCAGTTCCCGAGGGAGCAGAGAGACCCAGTACTTC. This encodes CASSSRGSRETQYF. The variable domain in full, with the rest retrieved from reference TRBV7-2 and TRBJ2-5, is GAGVSQSPSNKVTEKGKDVELRCDPISGHTALYWYRQSLGQGLEFLIYFQGNSAPDKSGLPSDRFSAERTGGSVSTLTIQRTQQEDSAVYLCASSSRGSRETQYFGPGTRLLVL.

The CDR3 coding sequence is TGTGCCAGCCTCCCGACGAGGAATGAAAAACTGTTTTTT. It specifies CASLPTRNEKLFF. This sequence joins TRBV6-1 and TRBJ1-4; D uncertain. The germline CDR1 and CDR2 sequences are MNHNS and SASEGT. The CDR3 loop spans 13 amino acids. V dropped 8 bases and J dropped 5 bases, with 12 bases sitting between them.

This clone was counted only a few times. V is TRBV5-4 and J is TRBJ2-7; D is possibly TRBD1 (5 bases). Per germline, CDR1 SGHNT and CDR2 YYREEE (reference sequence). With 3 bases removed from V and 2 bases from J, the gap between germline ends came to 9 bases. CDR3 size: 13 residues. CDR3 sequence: CASSSTGTYEQYF. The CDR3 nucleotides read TGTGCCAGCAGCTCTACAGGTACCTACGAGCAGTACTTC.

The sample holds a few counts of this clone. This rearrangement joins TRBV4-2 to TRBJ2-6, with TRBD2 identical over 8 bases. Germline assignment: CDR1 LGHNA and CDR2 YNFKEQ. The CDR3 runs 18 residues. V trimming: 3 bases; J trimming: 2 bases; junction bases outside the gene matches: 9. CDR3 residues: CASSHEGTRLPGANVLTF. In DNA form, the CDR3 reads TGTGCCAGCAGCCATGAAGGGACTAGGCTCCCTGGGGCCAACGTCCTGACTTTC.